Sequencing of this T cell receptor (beta chain) was carried out in a study of cytomegalovirus exposure and HLA in healthy donors. Comments on this clone: What it binds is unknown.

V dropped 7 bases and J dropped 3; count of bases not matched to a gene: 8. This CDR3 has 14 residues. Germline V gene data show CDR1 as MNHNS and CDR2 as SASEGT. Use of 60 Vbeta and 13 Jbeta primers characterized the PCR. Measured with immunoSEQ multiplex PCR; TCRdb has only the in-frame clones, and not every one. Altogether 19,000 or so clones are present, about 74% being singletons, with the ten largest covering about 3.8%. Overall study findings and caveats: More clonal expansion characterized HLA-associated TCR beta chains than equally common others in a later analysis. Earlier analysis yielded a pattern in which most TCR beta V segments were productive about 90% or about 30% of the time. The authors later linked a missense DCLRE1C variant to TCR beta V- and J-gene trimming.

The chain links TRBV6-1 to TRBJ2-7; 8 bases line up with TRBD1. Sequenced material: PBMCs. This receptor was obtained from a man in his late teens or twenties in good health and CMV-seronegative. The CDR3 DNA reads as TGTGCCAGCACCCTGGGGACAGGCAACTACGAGCAGTACTTC. It yields the protein CASTLGTGNYEQYF.